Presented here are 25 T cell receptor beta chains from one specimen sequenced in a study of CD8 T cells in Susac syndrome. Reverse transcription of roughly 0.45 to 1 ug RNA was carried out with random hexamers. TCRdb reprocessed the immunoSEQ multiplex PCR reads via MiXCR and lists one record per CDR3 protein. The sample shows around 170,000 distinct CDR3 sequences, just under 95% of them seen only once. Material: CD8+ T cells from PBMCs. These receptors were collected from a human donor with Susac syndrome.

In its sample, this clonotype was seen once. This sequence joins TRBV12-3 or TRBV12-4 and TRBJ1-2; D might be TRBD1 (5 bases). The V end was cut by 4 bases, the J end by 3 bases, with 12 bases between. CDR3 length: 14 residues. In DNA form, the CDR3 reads TGTGCCAGCAGTTCAGAAGACAGAGACTATGGCTACACCTTC. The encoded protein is CASSSEDRDYGYTF.

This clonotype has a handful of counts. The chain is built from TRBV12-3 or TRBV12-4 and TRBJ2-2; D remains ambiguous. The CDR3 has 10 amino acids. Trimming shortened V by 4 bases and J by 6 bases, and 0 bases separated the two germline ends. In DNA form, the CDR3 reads TGTGCCAGCAGTTCCGGGGAGCTGTTTTTT. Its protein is CASSSGELFF.

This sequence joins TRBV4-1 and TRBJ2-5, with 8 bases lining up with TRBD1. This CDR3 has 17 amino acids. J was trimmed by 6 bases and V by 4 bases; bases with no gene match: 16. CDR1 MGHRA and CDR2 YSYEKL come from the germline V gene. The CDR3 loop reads CASSPYSKGQEVKTQYF. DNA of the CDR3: TGCGCCAGCAGCCCTTATTCGAAGGGACAGGAGGTGAAGACCCAGTACTTC.

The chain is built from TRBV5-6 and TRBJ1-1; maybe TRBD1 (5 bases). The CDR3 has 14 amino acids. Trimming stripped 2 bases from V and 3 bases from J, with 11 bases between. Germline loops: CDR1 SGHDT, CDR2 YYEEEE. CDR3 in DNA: TGTGCCAGCAGCTTCGACAGTCAGGACACTGAAGCTTTCTTT. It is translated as CASSFDSQDTEAFF. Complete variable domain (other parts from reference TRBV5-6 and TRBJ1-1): DAGVTQSPTHLIKTRGQQVTLRCSPKSGHDTVSWYQQALGQGPQFIFQYYEEEERQRGNFPDRFSGHQFPNYSSELNVNALLLGDSALYLCASSFDSQDTEAFFGQGTRLTVV.

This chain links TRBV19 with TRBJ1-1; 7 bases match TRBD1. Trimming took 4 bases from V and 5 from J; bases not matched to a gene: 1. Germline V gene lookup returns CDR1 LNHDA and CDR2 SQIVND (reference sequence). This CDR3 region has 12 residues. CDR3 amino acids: CASSKDRTEAFF. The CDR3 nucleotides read TGTGCCAGTAGTAAGGACAGGACTGAAGCTTTCTTT.

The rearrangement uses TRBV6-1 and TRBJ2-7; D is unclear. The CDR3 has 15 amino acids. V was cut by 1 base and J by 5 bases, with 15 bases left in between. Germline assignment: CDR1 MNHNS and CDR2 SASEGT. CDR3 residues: CASSEVTLGFHEQYF. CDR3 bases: TGTGCCAGCAGTGAAGTCACCTTGGGGTTCCACGAGCAGTACTTC.

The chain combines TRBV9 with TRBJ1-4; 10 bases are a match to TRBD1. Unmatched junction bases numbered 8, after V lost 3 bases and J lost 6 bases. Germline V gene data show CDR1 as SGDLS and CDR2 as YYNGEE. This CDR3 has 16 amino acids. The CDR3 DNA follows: TGTGCCAGCAGCGCCAATACCGGGACAGGGGATGAAAAACTGTTTTTT. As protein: CASSANTGTGDEKLFF.

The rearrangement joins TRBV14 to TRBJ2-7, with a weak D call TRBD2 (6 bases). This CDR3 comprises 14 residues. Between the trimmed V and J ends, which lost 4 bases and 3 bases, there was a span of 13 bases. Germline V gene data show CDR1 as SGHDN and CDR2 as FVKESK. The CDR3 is CASSRSAAGYEQYF. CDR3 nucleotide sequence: TGTGCCAGCAGCCGCTCTGCAGCGGGCTACGAGCAGTACTTC. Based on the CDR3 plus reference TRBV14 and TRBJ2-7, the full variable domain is EAGVTQFPSHSVIEKGQTVTLRCDPISGHDNLYWYRRVMGKEIKFLLHFVKESKQDESGMPNNRFLAERTGGTYSTLKVQPAELEDSGVYFCASSRSAAGYEQYFGPGTRLTVT.

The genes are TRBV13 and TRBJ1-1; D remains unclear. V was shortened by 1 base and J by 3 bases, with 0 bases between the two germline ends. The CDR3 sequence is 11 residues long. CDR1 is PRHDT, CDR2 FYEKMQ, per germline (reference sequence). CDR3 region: CASSLDTEAFF. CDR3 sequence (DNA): TGTGCCAGCAGCTTAGACACTGAAGCTTTCTTT.

This CDR3 is CASSLLAGGLETQYF. Written as DNA, the CDR3 is TGTGCCAGCAGCTTACTAGCGGGAGGGTTGGAGACCCAGTACTTC. V is TRBV7-8 and J is TRBJ2-5; TRBD2 agrees at 12 bases. Germline-derived CDR1 and CDR2 are SGHVS and FQNEAQ. V dropped 2 bases and J dropped 5; count of bases not matched to a gene: 3. The CDR3 runs 15 residues.

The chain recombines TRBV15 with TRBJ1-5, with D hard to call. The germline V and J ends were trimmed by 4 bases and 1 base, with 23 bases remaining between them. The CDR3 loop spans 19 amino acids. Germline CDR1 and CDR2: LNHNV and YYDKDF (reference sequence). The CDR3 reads CATSMITSGWAGSNQPQHF. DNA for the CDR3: TGTGCCACCAGCATGATCACGTCGGGCTGGGCGGGAAGCAATCAGCCCCAGCATTTT.

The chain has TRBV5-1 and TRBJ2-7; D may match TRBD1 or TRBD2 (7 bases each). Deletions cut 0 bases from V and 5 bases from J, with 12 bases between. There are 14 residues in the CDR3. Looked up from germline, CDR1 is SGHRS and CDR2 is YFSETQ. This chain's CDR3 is CASSLDRGGNEQYF. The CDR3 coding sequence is TGCGCCAGCAGCTTGGACAGGGGAGGGAACGAGCAGTACTTC.

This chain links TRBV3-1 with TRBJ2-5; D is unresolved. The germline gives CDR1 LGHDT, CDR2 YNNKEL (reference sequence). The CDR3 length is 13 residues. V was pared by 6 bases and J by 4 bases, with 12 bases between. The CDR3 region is CASRGNHGETQYF. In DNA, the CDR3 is TGTGCCAGCAGGGGCAATCACGGAGAGACCCAGTACTTC.

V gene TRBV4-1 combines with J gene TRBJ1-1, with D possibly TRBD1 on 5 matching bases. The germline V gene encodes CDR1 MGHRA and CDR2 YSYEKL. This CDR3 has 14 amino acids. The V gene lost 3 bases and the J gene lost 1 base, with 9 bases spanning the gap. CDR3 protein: CASSHGAENTEAFF. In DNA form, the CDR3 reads TGCGCCAGCAGCCACGGGGCCGAGAACACTGAAGCTTTCTTT.

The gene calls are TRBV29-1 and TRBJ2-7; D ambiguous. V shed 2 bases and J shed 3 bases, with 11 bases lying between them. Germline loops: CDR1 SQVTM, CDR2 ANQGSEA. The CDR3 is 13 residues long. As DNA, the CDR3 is TGCAGCGTTGAACTTCCCAACAGCTACGAGCAGTACTTC. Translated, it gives CSVELPNSYEQYF.

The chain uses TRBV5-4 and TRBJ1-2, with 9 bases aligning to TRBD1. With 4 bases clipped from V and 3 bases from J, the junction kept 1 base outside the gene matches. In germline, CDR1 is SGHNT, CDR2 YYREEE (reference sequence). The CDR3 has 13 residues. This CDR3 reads CASSRTGDYGYTF. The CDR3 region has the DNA TGTGCCAGCAGCCGGACAGGGGACTATGGCTACACCTTC.

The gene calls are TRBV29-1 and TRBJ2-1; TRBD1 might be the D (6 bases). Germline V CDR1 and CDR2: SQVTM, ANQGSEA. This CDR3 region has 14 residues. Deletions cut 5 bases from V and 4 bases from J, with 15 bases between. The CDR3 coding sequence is TGCAGCGTTAAACGGCCAGGGGAGTACAATGAGCAGTTCTTC. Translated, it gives CSVKRPGEYNEQFF.

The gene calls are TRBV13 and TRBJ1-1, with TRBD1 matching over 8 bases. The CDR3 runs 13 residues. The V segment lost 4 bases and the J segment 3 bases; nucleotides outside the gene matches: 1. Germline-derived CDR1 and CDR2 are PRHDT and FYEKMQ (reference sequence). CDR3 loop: CASSSGQDTEAFF. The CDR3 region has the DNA TGTGCCAGCAGCTCGGGACAGGACACTGAAGCTTTCTTT.

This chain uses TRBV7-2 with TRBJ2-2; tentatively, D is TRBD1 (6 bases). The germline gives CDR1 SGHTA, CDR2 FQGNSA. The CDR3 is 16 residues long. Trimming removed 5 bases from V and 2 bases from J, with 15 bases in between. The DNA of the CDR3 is TGTGCCAGCAGCCTTCCCCCTGGGGGCAACACCGGGGAGCTGTTTTTT. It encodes CASSLPPGGNTGELFF.

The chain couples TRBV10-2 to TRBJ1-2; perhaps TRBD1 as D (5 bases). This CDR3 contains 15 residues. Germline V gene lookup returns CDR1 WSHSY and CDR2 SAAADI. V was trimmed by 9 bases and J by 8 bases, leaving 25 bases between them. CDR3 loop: CASAPSVGAVDGYTF. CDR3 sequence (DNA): TGCGCCAGTGCTCCTTCGGTAGGGGCTGTGGACGGCTACACCTTC.

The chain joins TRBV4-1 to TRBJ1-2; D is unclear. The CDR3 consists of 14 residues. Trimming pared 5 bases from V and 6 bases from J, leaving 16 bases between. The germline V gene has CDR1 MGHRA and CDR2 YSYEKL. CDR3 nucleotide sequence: TGCGCCAGCAGCGAGGCCCATCTCGGTCATGGCTACACCTTC. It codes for CASSEAHLGHGYTF.

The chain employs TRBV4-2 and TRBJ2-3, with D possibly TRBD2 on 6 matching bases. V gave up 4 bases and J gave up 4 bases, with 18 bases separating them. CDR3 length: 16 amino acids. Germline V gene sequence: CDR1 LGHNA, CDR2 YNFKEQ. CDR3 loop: CASSPAPRGGADTQYF. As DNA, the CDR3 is TGTGCCAGCAGCCCTGCCCCGCGGGGTGGGGCAGATACGCAGTATTTT.

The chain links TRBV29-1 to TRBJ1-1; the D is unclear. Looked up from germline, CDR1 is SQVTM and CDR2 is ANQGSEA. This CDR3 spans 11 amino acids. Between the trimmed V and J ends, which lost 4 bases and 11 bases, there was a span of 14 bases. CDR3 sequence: CSVVRDLGAFF. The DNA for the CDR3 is TGCAGCGTTGTGAGGGATTTGGGGGCTTTCTTT.

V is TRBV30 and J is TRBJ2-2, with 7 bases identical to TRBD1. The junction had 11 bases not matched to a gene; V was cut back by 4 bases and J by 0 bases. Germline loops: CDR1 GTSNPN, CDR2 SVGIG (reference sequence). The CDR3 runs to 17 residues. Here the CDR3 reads CAWNRVAGTANTGELFF. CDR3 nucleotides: TGTGCCTGGAACCGTGTGGCCGGGACAGCGAACACCGGGGAGCTGTTTTTT.

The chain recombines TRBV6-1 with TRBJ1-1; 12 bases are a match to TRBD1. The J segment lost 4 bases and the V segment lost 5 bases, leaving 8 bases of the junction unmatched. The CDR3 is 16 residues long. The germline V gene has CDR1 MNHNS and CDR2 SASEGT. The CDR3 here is CASSQGTGGVITEAFF. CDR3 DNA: TGTGCCAGCAGTCAAGGGACAGGGGGCGTTATCACTGAAGCTTTCTTT.